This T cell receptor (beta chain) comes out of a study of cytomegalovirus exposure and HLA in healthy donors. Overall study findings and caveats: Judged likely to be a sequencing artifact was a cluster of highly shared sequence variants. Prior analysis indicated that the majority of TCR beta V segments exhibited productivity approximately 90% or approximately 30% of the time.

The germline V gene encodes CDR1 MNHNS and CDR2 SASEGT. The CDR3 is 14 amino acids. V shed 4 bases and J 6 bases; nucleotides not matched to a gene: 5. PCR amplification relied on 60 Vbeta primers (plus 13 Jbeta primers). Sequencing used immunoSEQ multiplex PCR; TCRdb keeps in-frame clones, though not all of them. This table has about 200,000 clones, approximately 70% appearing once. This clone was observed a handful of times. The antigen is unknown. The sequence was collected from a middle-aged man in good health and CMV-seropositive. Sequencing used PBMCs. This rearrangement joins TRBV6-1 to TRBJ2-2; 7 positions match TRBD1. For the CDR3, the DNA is TGTGCCAGCAGTGGATTCACAGGGGCCGGGGAGCTGTTTTTT. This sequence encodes CASSGFTGAGELFF.